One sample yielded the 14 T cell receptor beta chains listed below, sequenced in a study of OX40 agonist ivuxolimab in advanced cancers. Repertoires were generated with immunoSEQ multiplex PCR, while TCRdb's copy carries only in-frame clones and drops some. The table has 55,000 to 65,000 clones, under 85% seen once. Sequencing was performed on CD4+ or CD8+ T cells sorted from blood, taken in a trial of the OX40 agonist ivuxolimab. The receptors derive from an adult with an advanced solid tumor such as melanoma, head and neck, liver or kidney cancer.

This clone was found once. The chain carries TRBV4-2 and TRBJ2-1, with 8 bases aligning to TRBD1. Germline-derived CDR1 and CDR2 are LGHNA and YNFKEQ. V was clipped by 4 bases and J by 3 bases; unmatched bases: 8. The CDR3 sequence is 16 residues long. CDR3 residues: CASSRKTGQDYNEQFF. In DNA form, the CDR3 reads TGTGCCAGCAGCCGAAAAACGGGACAGGACTACAATGAGCAGTTCTTC.

The CDR3: CASSQDVQGPPYNEKLFF. The CDR3, as DNA: TGCGCCAGCAGCCAAGATGTCCAGGGACCCCCTTATAATGAAAAACTGTTTTTT. The chain recombines TRBV4-3 with TRBJ1-4; the D gene is possibly TRBD1 (5 bases). V lost 0 bases, J lost 4 bases, and 18 bases lay in between. This CDR3 region has 18 residues. Germline V gives CDR1 LGHNA, CDR2 YSLEER.

The CDR3: CASSENGGDTQYF. DNA for the CDR3: TGTGCCAGCAGCGAAAACGGGGGTGATACGCAGTATTTT. The J gene is TRBJ2-3, the V gene TRBV7-7; D is possibly TRBD2 (6 bases). The CDR3 has 13 residues. Germline CDR1 and CDR2: SSHAT and FNYEAQ (reference sequence). Trimming cost V 5 bases and J 6 bases, with 12 bases left between them.

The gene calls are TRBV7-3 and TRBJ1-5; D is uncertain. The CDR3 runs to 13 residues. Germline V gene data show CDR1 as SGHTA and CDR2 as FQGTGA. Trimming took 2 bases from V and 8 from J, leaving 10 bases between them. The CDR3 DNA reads TGTGCCAGCAGCTTATCCCTCGGTGAGCCCCAGCATTTT. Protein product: CASSLSLGEPQHF.

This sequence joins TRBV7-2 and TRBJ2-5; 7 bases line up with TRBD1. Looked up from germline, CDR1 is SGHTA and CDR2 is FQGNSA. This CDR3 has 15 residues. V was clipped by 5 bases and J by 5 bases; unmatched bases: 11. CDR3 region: CASSINKGAQETQYF. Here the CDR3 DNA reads TGTGCCAGCAGCATAAATAAGGGGGCCCAGGAGACCCAGTACTTC.

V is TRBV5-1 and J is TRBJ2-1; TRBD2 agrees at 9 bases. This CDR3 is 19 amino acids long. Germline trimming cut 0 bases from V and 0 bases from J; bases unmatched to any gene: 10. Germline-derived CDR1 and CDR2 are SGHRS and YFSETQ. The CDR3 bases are TGCGCCAGCAGCTTGGTGGGTAGCGGGGGCTCAAGCTCCTACAATGAGCAGTTCTTC. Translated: CASSLVGSGGSSSYNEQFF.

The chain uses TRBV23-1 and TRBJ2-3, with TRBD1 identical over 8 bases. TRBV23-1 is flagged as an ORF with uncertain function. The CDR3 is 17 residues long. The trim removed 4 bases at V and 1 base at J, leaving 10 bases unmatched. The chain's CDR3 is CASSPPEDRDGTDTQYF. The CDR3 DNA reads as TGCGCCAGCAGTCCCCCCGAGGACAGGGATGGCACAGATACGCAGTATTTT.

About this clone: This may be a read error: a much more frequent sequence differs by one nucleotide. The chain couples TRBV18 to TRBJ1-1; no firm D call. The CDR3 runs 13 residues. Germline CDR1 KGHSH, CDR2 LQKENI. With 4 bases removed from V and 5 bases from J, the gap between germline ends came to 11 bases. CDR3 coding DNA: TGTGCCAGCTCACTGCTCCTGGGAACTGAAGCTTTCTTT. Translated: CASSLLLGTEAFF.

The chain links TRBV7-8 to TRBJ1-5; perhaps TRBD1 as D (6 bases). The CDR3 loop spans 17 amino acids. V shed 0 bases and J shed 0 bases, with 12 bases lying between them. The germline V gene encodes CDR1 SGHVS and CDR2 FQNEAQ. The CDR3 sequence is CASSLAQGRPSNQPQHF. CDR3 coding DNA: TGTGCCAGCAGCTTAGCGCAGGGGAGACCTAGCAATCAGCCCCAGCATTTT.

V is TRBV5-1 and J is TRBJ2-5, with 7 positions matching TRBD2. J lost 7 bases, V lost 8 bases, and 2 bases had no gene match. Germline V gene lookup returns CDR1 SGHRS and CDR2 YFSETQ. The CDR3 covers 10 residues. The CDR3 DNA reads TGCGCCAGTGGGGAGGGGACCCAGTACTTC. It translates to CASGEGTQYF.

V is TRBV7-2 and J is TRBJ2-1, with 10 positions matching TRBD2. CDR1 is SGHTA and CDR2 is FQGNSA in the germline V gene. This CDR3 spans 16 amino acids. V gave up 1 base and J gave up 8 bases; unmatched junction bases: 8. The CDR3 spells CASSLVKAGGRYEQFF. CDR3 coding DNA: TGTGCCAGCAGCTTAGTAAAAGCGGGGGGGCGCTATGAGCAGTTCTTC.

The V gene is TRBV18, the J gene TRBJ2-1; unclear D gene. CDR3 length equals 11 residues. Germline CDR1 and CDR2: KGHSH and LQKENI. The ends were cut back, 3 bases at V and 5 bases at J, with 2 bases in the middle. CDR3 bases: TGTGCCAGCTCACCGAACAATGAGCAGTTCTTC. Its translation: CASSPNNEQFF. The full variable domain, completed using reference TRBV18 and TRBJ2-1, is NAGVMQNPRHLVRRRGQEARLRCSPMKGHSHVYWYRQLPEEGLKFMVYLQKENIIDESGMPKERFSAEFPKEGPSILRIQQVVRGDSAAYFCASSPNNEQFFGPGTRLTVL.

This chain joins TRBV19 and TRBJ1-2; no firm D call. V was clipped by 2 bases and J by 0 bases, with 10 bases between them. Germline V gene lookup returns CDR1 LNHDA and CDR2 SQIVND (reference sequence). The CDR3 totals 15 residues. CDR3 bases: TGTGCCAGTAGTATATCAGGACTAGCTAACTATGGCTACACCTTC. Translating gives CASSISGLANYGYTF.

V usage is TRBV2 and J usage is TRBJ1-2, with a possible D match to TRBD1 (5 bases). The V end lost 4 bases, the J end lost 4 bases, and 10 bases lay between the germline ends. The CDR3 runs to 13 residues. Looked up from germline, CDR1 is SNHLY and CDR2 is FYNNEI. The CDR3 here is CASSAQGGYGYTF. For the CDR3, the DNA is TGTGCCAGCAGTGCTCAGGGTGGCTATGGCTACACCTTC.